Below, 5 T cell receptor beta chains from the same sample are listed, as sequenced in a study of cytomegalovirus exposure and HLA in healthy donors. The PCR was carried out with 60 Vbeta primers and 13 Jbeta primers. Data came from immunoSEQ multiplex PCR; TCRdb stores just in-frame clones and leaves some out. The repertoire holds more than 100,000 clones, with 75% to 90% as singletons. The sample taken for sequencing was PBMCs. The receptors derive from a man aged 25 to 40 in good health and CMV-seronegative.

This clone was counted only a few times. The gene calls are TRBV7-2 and TRBJ1-1, with unresolved D. This CDR3 has 15 amino acids. Germline V gives CDR1 SGHTA, CDR2 FQGNSA. Deletions cut 1 base from V and 8 bases from J, with 17 bases between. CDR3 residues: CASSLVSLAPVEAFF. CDR3 nucleotide sequence: TGTGCCAGCAGCTTAGTCAGTCTGGCCCCCGTCGAAGCTTTCTTT.

This clone occurred once. The chain has TRBV6-6 and TRBJ2-2; D not certain. Looked up from germline, CDR1 is MNHNY and CDR2 is SVGAGI (reference sequence). CDR3 size: 12 residues. V was trimmed by 9 bases and J by 1 base, leaving 6 bases between them. The CDR3 sequence is CASAVNTGELFF. Written as DNA, the CDR3 is TGTGCCAGTGCAGTGAACACCGGGGAGCTGTTTTTT.

Written as DNA, the CDR3 is TGTGCCAGCAGCTTAGCGGTCGGCGGAAACGAGCAGTACTTC. This gives the protein CASSLAVGGNEQYF. This sequence joins TRBV7-9 and TRBJ2-7; no definite D call. The V gene lost 0 bases and the J gene lost 5 bases, with 11 bases spanning the gap. Germline CDR1 SEHNR, CDR2 FQNEAQ (reference sequence). The CDR3 contains 14 residues.

The gene calls are TRBV7-2 and TRBJ2-7; weak D call: TRBD1 (6 bases). V was trimmed by 4 bases and J by 6 bases, leaving 22 bases between them. The CDR3 extends over 16 amino acids. Germline CDR1 reads SGHTA; CDR2 reads FQGNSA. The CDR3 sequence is CASSYTGPRISGEQYF. DNA for the CDR3: TGTGCCAGCAGCTATACAGGGCCTCGCATCTCTGGCGAGCAGTACTTC.

The CDR3 DNA reads TGTGCCAGCAGTGAACGGACAGTCTTTGGAAACACCATATATTTT. Translation: CASSERTVFGNTIYF. V and J are TRBV25-1 and TRBJ1-3, with D possibly being TRBD1 (6 bases). The CDR3 is 15 amino acids. V lost 2 bases and J lost 3, with 11 bases in between. The germline CDR1 and CDR2 sequences are MGHDK and SYGVNS.